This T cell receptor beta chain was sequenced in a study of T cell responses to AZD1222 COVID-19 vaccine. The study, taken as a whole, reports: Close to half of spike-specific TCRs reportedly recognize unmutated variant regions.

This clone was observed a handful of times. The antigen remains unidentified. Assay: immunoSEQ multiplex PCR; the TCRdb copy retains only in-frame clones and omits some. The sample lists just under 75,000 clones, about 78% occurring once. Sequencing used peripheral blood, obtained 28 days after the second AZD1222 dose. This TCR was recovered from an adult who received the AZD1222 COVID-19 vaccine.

This CDR3 reads CASSLAGGNQPQHF. CDR3 DNA: TGTGCCAGCAGCTTAGCAGGGGGCAATCAGCCCCAGCATTTT. V and J are TRBV7-6 and TRBJ1-5; D might be TRBD1 (5 bases). The ends were cut back, 0 bases at V and 2 bases at J, with 5 bases in the middle. This CDR3 has 14 amino acids. Germline lookup yields CDR1 SGHVS and CDR2 FNYEAQ.